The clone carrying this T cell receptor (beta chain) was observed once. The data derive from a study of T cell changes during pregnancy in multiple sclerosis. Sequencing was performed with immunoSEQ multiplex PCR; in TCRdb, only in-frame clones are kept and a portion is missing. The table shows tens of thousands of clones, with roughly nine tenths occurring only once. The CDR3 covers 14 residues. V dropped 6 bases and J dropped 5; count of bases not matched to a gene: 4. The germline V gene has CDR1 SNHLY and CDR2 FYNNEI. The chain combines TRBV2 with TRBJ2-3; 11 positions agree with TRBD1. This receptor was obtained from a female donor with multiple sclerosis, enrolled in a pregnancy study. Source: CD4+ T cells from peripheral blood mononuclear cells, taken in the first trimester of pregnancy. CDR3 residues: CASSWTGGRDTQYF. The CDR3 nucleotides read TGTGCCAGCAGCTGGACAGGGGGCAGAGATACGCAGTATTTT.